This T cell receptor (beta chain) was profiled in a study of T cell responses to AZD1222 COVID-19 vaccine. The J segment lost 0 bases and the V segment lost 1 base, leaving 5 bases of the junction unmatched. The V gene's germline CDR1 is KGHSH and CDR2 LQKENI. CDR3 size: 17 residues. Study-level results: Two doses of AZD1222 preceded a rise in Spike-specific TCR breadth and depth. Females outnumbered males among donors, who were mostly white British; clonal diversity was possibly underestimated. Nearly half of unique spike-specific TCRs reportedly avoided B.1.351 and B.1.1.7 mutated regions. Just a handful of people given AZD1222 tested seropositive at baseline.

Clones were read by immunoSEQ multiplex PCR, and TCRdb kept only the in-frame ones, dropping some. The table has over 35,000 clones, around four fifths seen once. This clone was recorded only once. The antigen is not known. Material: peripheral blood, obtained 28 days after the second dose of the MenACWY control vaccine. The chain couples TRBV18 to TRBJ2-2, with 7 bases identical to TRBD1. The origin of this receptor is an adult who received the MenACWY meningococcal vaccine as a control. The CDR3 sequence: CASSPRGQGANTGELFF. Written as DNA, the CDR3 is TGTGCCAGCTCACCACGAGGCCAGGGGGCGAACACCGGGGAGCTGTTTTTT.